A selection of T cell receptor beta chains follows, all from one sample in a study of T cells in Graves' hyperthyroidism and ophthalmopathy. TCRdb processed the multiplex PCR reads anew with MiXCR; each CDR3 protein has one entry. The table shows about 590,000 distinct CDR3 sequences, with 12% to 15% occurring only once. The sequenced sample consisted of blood. The receptor set was obtained from a woman aged 18-35 years with Graves' ophthalmopathy. Each CDR3 is given with its conserved first and last residue. A D gene is named only where the DNA matches it firmly. A clone size is listed for some rows: how often the clone was seen (once, few, many), or a class if it is expanded.

>.|TRBJ1-2|TRBV30|many
CAWISQGSYGYTF
TGTGCCTGGATCTCACAGGGTTCCTATGGCTACACCTTC
>.|TRBJ2-7|TRBV11-2|many
CASSLLSREQYF
TGTGCCAGCAGCTTACTATCTCGCGAGCAGTACTTC
>.|TRBJ2-5|TRBV20-1|many
CSAQNLGGYQETQYF
TGCAGTGCGCAGAACCTTGGGGGGTACCAAGAGACCCAGTACTTC
>.|TRBJ2-1|TRBV7-6|many
CASSLFGYNEQFF
TGTGCCAGCAGCTTATTCGGGTACAATGAGCAGTTCTTC
>.|TRBJ1-1|TRBV6-2/TRBV6-3|many
CATDRGGTATEAFF
TGTGCCACCGATCGGGGAGGGACTGCCACTGAAGCTTTCTTT
>.|TRBJ2-5|TRBV28|many
CASSSPELYTQETQYF
TGTGCCAGCAGTTCCCCGGAGTTGTACACCCAAGAGACCCAGTACTTC
>.|TRBJ2-7|TRBV9|many
CASSVGVSGAYEQYF
TGTGCCAGCAGCGTAGGTGTTAGCGGTGCCTACGAGCAGTACTTC
>TRBD1|TRBJ2-7|TRBV6-6|many
CASSYLDRVSYEQYF
TGTGCCAGCAGTTACCTGGACAGGGTCTCCTACGAGCAGTACTTC
>TRBD1|TRBJ1-5|TRBV2|many
CASRDRGSNQPQHF
TGTGCCAGCAGGGACAGGGGAAGCAATCAGCCCCAGCATTTT
>TRBD1|TRBJ1-3|TRBV14|many
CASSPTTGVDTIYF
TGTGCCAGCAGCCCGACGACAGGGGTGGACACCATATATTTT
>.|TRBJ2-1|TRBV7-2|many
CASSTWTGDNEQFF
TGTGCCAGCAGCACGTGGACTGGCGACAATGAGCAGTTCTTC
>.|TRBJ2-5|TRBV12-3/TRBV12-4|many
CASRPSRTLQETQYF
TGTGCCAGCAGACCGTCTAGAACCCTCCAAGAGACCCAGTACTTC
>TRBD2|TRBJ2-7|TRBV5-4|.
CASSTSGRVYEQYF
TGTGCCAGTAGTACTAGCGGGAGAGTCTACGAGCAGTACTTC
>TRBD2|TRBJ2-1|TRBV20-1|many
CSARDHSGGSYNEQFF
TGCAGTGCTAGAGACCATAGCGGGGGCTCCTACAATGAGCAGTTCTTC
>TRBD2|TRBJ2-3|TRBV27|many
CASSSFSGRPTDTQYF
TGTGCCAGCAGTTCCTTTAGCGGGAGACCCACAGATACGCAGTATTTT
>TRBD2|TRBJ2-1|TRBV5-8|many
CASSFASGTSGAYNEQFF
TGTGCCAGCAGCTTTGCTTCCGGGACTAGCGGGGCTTACAATGAGCAGTTCTTC
>.|TRBJ1-1|TRBV30|many
CAWSDTGDTEAFF
TGTGCCTGGAGTGATACGGGGGACACTGAAGCTTTCTTT
>.|TRBJ2-7|TRBV12-3/TRBV12-4|.
CASSLVVEGEQYF
TGTGCCAGCAGTTTAGTGGTAGAGGGCGAGCAGTACTTC
>TRBD2|TRBJ2-2|TRBV27|.
CASSPWASGRSGELFF
TGTGCCAGCAGTCCTTGGGCTAGCGGGAGGTCCGGGGAGCTGTTTTTT
>.|TRBJ2-1|TRBV18|many
CASSPPETQGYNEQFF
TGTGCCAGCTCACCACCCGAGACACAGGGCTACAATGAGCAGTTCTTC
>.|TRBJ2-7|TRBV2|.
CASRSRGSLYEQYF
TGTGCCAGCAGGTCCCGAGGGAGCCTATACGAGCAGTACTTC
>TRBD2|TRBJ2-7|TRBV2|many
CATGTSGSLGEQYF
TGTGCCACAGGGACTAGCGGGAGTCTGGGGGAGCAGTACTTC
>.|TRBJ1-1|TRBV19|few
CASSIDLSRGGTEAFF
TGTGCCAGTAGTATAGATCTATCGAGGGGGGGCACTGAAGCTTTCTTT
>TRBD2|TRBJ2-1|TRBV6-1|many
CASSEARVAGNNEQFF
TGTGCCAGCAGTGAAGCGCGGGTAGCGGGGAACAATGAGCAGTTCTTC
>TRBD1|TRBJ2-7|TRBV24-1|.
CATSDLGTGGEQYF
TGTGCCACCAGTGATTTGGGGACAGGGGGCGAGCAGTACTTC
>.|TRBJ1-4|TRBV19|.
CASTPSRGAGREKLFF
TGTGCCAGTACCCCCTCCCGGGGGGCAGGGAGAGAAAAACTGTTTTTT
>TRBD2|TRBJ2-5|TRBV12-3/TRBV12-4|many
CASSMTAGGLAQYF
TGTGCCAGCAGCATGACGGCGGGGGGTCTGGCCCAGTACTTC
>TRBD2|TRBJ2-3|TRBV3-1|many
CASSQVGTSGTDTQYF
TGTGCCAGCAGCCAAGTGGGGACTAGCGGGACAGATACGCAGTATTTT
>.|TRBJ2-7|TRBV7-9|many
CASSLGRSDYEQYF
TGTGCCAGCAGCTTAGGAAGGTCTGACTACGAGCAGTACTTC
>.|TRBJ2-5|TRBV3-1|few
CASSQDLGQLETQYF
TGTGCCAGCAGCCAAGATCTGGGCCAGCTAGAGACCCAGTACTTC
>.|TRBJ2-2|TRBV10-3|many
CATVAPNTGELFF
TGTGCCACCGTGGCTCCGAACACCGGGGAGCTGTTTTTT
>TRBD2|TRBJ2-1|TRBV6-1|many
CASRHTSGRNNEQFF
TGTGCCAGCAGACACACTAGCGGGAGAAACAATGAGCAGTTCTTC
>.|TRBJ2-3|TRBV7-9|many
CASSGRIPTDTQYF
TGTGCCAGCAGCGGGAGGATCCCCACAGATACGCAGTATTTT
>TRBD1|TRBJ1-3|TRBV2|many
CASSGQGAGNTIYF
TGTGCCAGCAGTGGGCAGGGGGCCGGAAACACCATATATTTT
>TRBD2|TRBJ2-5|TRBV9|many
CASRNREEGTQYF
TGTGCCAGCAGAAATCGGGAGGAAGGGACCCAGTACTTC
>TRBD1|TRBJ2-7|TRBV28|many
CASSVLGQSSYEQYF
TGTGCCAGCAGTGTACTGGGACAGAGCTCCTACGAGCAGTACTTC
>.|TRBJ1-2|TRBV6-1|many
CATLGGASGYTF
TGTGCCACCCTGGGGGGGGCCAGTGGCTACACCTTC
>.|TRBJ1-5|TRBV3-1|many
CASSQFMIQPQHF
TGTGCCAGCAGCCAATTTATGATCCAGCCCCAGCATTTT
>TRBD1|TRBJ1-2|TRBV6-1|many
CASSPGQGAGGYTF
TGTGCCAGCAGCCCGGGACAGGGGGCCGGTGGCTACACCTTC
>TRBD1|TRBJ2-7|TRBV20-1|many
CSAGSGTGGLEQYF
TGCAGTGCTGGCTCCGGGACAGGGGGATTAGAGCAGTACTTC
>TRBD1|TRBJ1-5|TRBV12-5|many
CASDRDSNQPQHF
TGTGCTAGCGACAGGGATAGCAATCAGCCCCAGCATTTT
>.|TRBJ1-3|TRBV20-1|.
CSALRDSGNTIYF
TGCAGTGCCCTACGGGATTCTGGAAACACCATATATTTT
>.|TRBJ2-7|TRBV3-1|.
CASSQTGQEQYF
TGTGCCAGCAGCCAAACGGGACAAGAGCAGTACTTC
>TRBD1|TRBJ2-5|TRBV5-5|.
CASSSVDRGLGQETQYF
TGTGCCAGCAGTTCGGTAGACAGGGGGCTAGGCCAAGAGACCCAGTACTTC
>TRBD2|TRBJ2-7|TRBV6-8|.
CASSKPLAGIRLQYF
TGTGCCAGCAGTAAACCCTTAGCGGGAATACGATTGCAGTACTTC
>TRBD2|TRBJ2-7|TRBV6-2/TRBV6-3|many
CASSYPTRGLAAFTYEQYF
TGTGCCAGCAGTTACCCGACGCGGGGACTAGCGGCTTTCACCTACGAGCAGTACTTC
>.|TRBJ2-5|TRBV3-1|many
CASSQTTETQYF
TGTGCCAGCAGCCAGACAACAGAGACCCAGTACTTC
>TRBD2|TRBJ2-3|TRBV12-3/TRBV12-4|many
CASSFAGRGDTQYF
TGTGCCAGCAGTTTCGCAGGGAGGGGTGATACGCAGTATTTT
>.|TRBJ1-2|TRBV2|many
CASQDVGHAGYTF
TGTGCCAGCCAGGACGTCGGACATGCTGGCTACACCTTC
>.|TRBJ1-5|TRBV9|few
CASSSDSKLDQPQHF
TGTGCCAGCAGCTCGGACAGTAAGTTGGATCAGCCCCAGCATTTT
>TRBD1|TRBJ1-6|TRBV11-3|.
CASSLDGTGAFSPLHF
TGTGCCAGCAGCTTAGATGGGACAGGGGCTTTTTCACCCCTCCACTTT
>TRBD2|TRBJ2-7|TRBV11-3|many
CASSTLTSGIHAYEQYF
TGTGCCAGCAGCACACTGACTAGCGGGATTCACGCCTACGAGCAGTACTTC
>TRBD2|TRBJ2-2|TRBV7-6|many
CASSSGLAGRVGELFF
TGTGCCAGCAGCTCTGGACTAGCGGGCCGTGTCGGGGAGCTGTTTTTT
>TRBD2|TRBJ2-1|TRBV12-3/TRBV12-4|.
CASSWGWGGGGYNEQFF
TGTGCCAGCAGTTGGGGGTGGGGGGGGGGGGGTTACAATGAGCAGTTCTTC
>TRBD2|TRBJ2-7|TRBV5-1|many
CASSLEAGGPYEQYF
TGCGCCAGCAGCTTGGAAGCGGGAGGGCCCTACGAGCAGTACTTC
>TRBD1|TRBJ2-7|TRBV12-3/TRBV12-4|.
CASSFRTGETYEQYF
TGTGCCAGCAGTTTCCGGACAGGGGAAACCTACGAGCAGTACTTC
>.|TRBJ1-6|TRBV19|.
CASSKRQGGSPLHF
TGTGCCAGTAGTAAGAGGCAGGGTGGATCACCCCTCCACTTT
>.|TRBJ1-4|TRBV28|few
CASSIRAGLFEKLFF
TGTGCCAGCAGCATCAGGGCCGGGCTCTTTGAAAAACTGTTTTTT
>.|TRBJ2-5|TRBV12-3/TRBV12-4|many
CASSFVQGGQETQYF
TGTGCCAGCAGTTTCGTCCAGGGAGGCCAAGAGACCCAGTACTTC